Following are 24 T cell receptor beta chains from one sample sequenced in a study of cytomegalovirus exposure and HLA in healthy donors. Primers for the PCR totalled 60 Vbeta and 13 Jbeta. Profiled with immunoSEQ multiplex PCR; TCRdb holds only in-frame clones, not every one. The sample yields about 160,000 clones, approximately 78% seen once. The sequenced sample was PBMCs. The source of these receptors is a woman aged 25 to 39 in good health and CMV-seropositive.

This chain joins TRBV28 and TRBJ1-1, with D possibly TRBD1 on 6 matching bases. Germline V CDR1 and CDR2: MDHEN, SYDVKM. This CDR3 region has 15 residues. Trimming took 1 base from V and 4 from J, leaving 13 bases between them. The CDR3 spells CASSLFAGVGTEAFF. CDR3 nucleotides: TGTGCCAGCAGTTTATTCGCAGGGGTAGGCACTGAAGCTTTCTTT.

In its sample, this clone is medium-sized. The chain has TRBV6-6 and TRBJ1-5; 7 nucleotides line up with TRBD1. This CDR3 spans 14 amino acids. V dropped 5 bases and J dropped 7; count of bases not matched to a gene: 8. Per the germline V gene, CDR1 is MNHNY and CDR2 is SVGAGI (reference sequence). In DNA form, the CDR3 reads TGTGCCAGCAGTCGGACAGGAGAAAACCAGCCCCAGCATTTT. It encodes CASSRTGENQPQHF.

This clone was found a few times. This sequence joins TRBV5-4 and TRBJ2-1, with 7 bases fitting TRBD1. This CDR3 spans 16 amino acids. V was clipped by 4 bases and J by 6 bases; unmatched bases: 13. In germline, CDR1 is SGHNT, CDR2 YYREEE (reference sequence). CDR3 nucleotide sequence: TGTGCCAGCAGCCAACCTACAGGGGACCAATCCAATGAGCAGTTCTTC. Translating it yields CASSQPTGDQSNEQFF.

CDR3 amino acids: CSVEAVAKNIQYF. Written as DNA, the CDR3 is TGCAGCGTTGAGGCGGTAGCCAAAAACATTCAGTACTTC. The V gene is TRBV29-1, the J gene TRBJ2-4; no definite D call. CDR1 is SQVTM and CDR2 is ANQGSEA in the germline V gene. The V and J ends lost 3 bases and 0 bases respectively, with 6 bases between them. The CDR3 loop spans 13 amino acids.

The gene calls are TRBV5-1 and TRBJ2-5; D perhaps matches TRBD1 (5 bases). Between the trimmed V and J ends, which lost 0 bases and 3 bases, there was a span of 9 bases. The CDR3 has 14 residues. Per the germline V gene, CDR1 is SGHRS and CDR2 is YFSETQ. The DNA of the CDR3 is TGCGCCAGCAGCTTGGGACAGACTGAAGAGACCCAGTACTTC. This sequence encodes CASSLGQTEETQYF.

The chain is built from TRBV6-1 and TRBJ2-2, with D hard to call. The CDR3 has 12 amino acids. V was clipped by 9 bases and J by 4 bases, with 9 bases between them. In germline, CDR1 is MNHNS, CDR2 SASEGT. The CDR3 here is CASTRFTGELFF. DNA of the CDR3: TGTGCCAGTACTCGGTTCACCGGGGAGCTGTTTTTT.

This clone was seen only once. The chain combines TRBV29-1 with TRBJ2-7; 7 bases are shared with TRBD1. The CDR3 length is 13 residues. Trimming took 8 bases from V and 0 from J; bases not matched to a gene: 7. Germline V lookup: CDR1 SQVTM, CDR2 ANQGSEA. Written as DNA, the CDR3 is TGCAGCTTCCGGGACAGCCGCTCCTACGAGCAGTACTTC. This translates into CSFRDSRSYEQYF.

The chain combines TRBV28 with TRBJ2-6; 11 bases fit TRBD1. This CDR3 region has 18 residues. V lost 6 bases and J lost 2; bases outside the gene matches: 9. Germline V gene sequence: CDR1 MDHEN, CDR2 SYDVKM. CDR3: CASSYPGTGGTGANVLTF. The CDR3 DNA follows: TGTGCCAGCAGCTACCCCGGGACAGGGGGGACTGGGGCCAACGTCCTGACTTTC.

In the case of this clone: Other DNA sequences within the sample encode an identical CDR3. The V gene is TRBV5-4, the J gene TRBJ2-3; D gene ambiguous. Trimming cost V 0 bases and J 0 bases, with 8 bases left between them. The V gene's germline CDR1 is SGHNT and CDR2 YYREEE (reference sequence). The CDR3 consists of 15 residues. The chain's CDR3 is CASSLVAASTDTQYF. The DNA of the CDR3 is TGTGCCAGCAGCTTGGTTGCGGCAAGCACAGATACGCAGTATTTT.

V and J are TRBV4-1 and TRBJ1-3, with D possibly TRBD1 on 5 matching bases. Germline values: CDR1 MGHRA, CDR2 YSYEKL. The CDR3 is 16 residues long. V was shortened by 0 bases and J by 3 bases, with 12 bases between the two germline ends. CDR3 amino acids: CASSQEGVLFGNTIYF. The CDR3 DNA is TGCGCCAGCAGCCAAGAAGGGGTATTATTTGGAAACACCATATATTTT.

The CDR3, as DNA: TGTGCCAGTAGTACCCGGACAGTGGTTCGTTCTTGGGCTGAAGCTTTCTTT. It specifies CASSTRTVVRSWAEAFF. This chain links TRBV19 with TRBJ1-1; D is perhaps TRBD1 (6 bases). The germline CDR1 and CDR2 sequences are LNHDA and SQIVND (reference sequence). The V end was cut by 4 bases, the J end by 6 bases, with 24 bases between. This CDR3 is 17 amino acids long.

The genes are TRBV20-1 and TRBJ1-1; no definite D call. CDR1 DFQATT and CDR2 SNEGSKA come from the germline V gene (reference sequence). The CDR3 consists of 11 residues. The V and J ends lost 6 bases and 11 bases respectively, with 16 bases between them. Here the CDR3 DNA reads TGCAGTGCGGCGCGGGGTGAAGAGGCTTTCTTT. Its protein product is CSAARGEEAFF.

The chain carries TRBV6-6 and TRBJ2-2; D is possibly TRBD1 (5 bases). CDR1 and CDR2 from the germline V gene are MNHNY and SVGAGI (reference sequence). V lost 5 bases, J lost 1 base, and 8 bases lay in between. The CDR3 covers 14 residues. For the CDR3, the DNA is TGTGCCAGCAGTCAGACAGTGAACACCGGGGAGCTGTTTTTT. It specifies CASSQTVNTGELFF.

The chain couples TRBV6-6 to TRBJ1-1, with 7 bases identical to TRBD1. J lost 5 bases, V lost 6 bases, and 12 bases had no gene match. This CDR3 has 15 residues. Germline assignment: CDR1 MNHNY and CDR2 SVGAGI (reference sequence). The CDR3: CASRPHDRVGTEAFF. CDR3 sequence (DNA): TGTGCCAGCAGACCCCACGACAGGGTAGGAACTGAAGCTTTCTTT.

V usage is TRBV27 and J usage is TRBJ1-2, with 7 bases matching TRBD1. Germline CDR1 and CDR2: MNHEY and SMNVEV (reference sequence). The CDR3 covers 15 residues. V was clipped by 7 bases and J by 5 bases; unmatched bases: 13. DNA for the CDR3: TGTGCCAGCACTACGCGGACAGGAGGGGGTTATGGCTACACCTTC. Encoded protein: CASTTRTGGGYGYTF.

The chain links TRBV5-4 to TRBJ2-3; 8 nucleotides agree with TRBD2. Germline V gives CDR1 SGHNT, CDR2 YYREEE (reference sequence). The CDR3 length is 16 residues. Trimming at V came to 3 bases and at J to 3 bases, leaving 9 bases not matched to a gene. CDR3 sequence reads: CASSSTAGGKTDTQYF. CDR3 coding DNA: TGTGCCAGCAGCTCCACTGCGGGGGGCAAAACAGATACGCAGTATTTT.

The V call is TRBV10-3, the J call TRBJ2-3, with 11 positions matching TRBD1. V was pared by 5 bases and J by 2 bases, with 12 bases of the junction left unmatched. The CDR3 contains 18 residues. Germline assignment: CDR1 ENHRY and CDR2 SYGVKD. The CDR3 coding sequence is TGTGCCATCAGTCCCAGGAGGATGGACAGGGGGCACACAGATACGCAGTATTTT. Its translation is CAISPRRMDRGHTDTQYF.

The chain uses TRBV7-3 and TRBJ2-3; TRBD1 agrees at 9 bases. The CDR3 loop spans 14 amino acids. J gave up 6 bases and V 3 bases, and 4 bases lay outside the gene matches. Germline V gene data show CDR1 as SGHTA and CDR2 as FQGTGA. CDR3 coding DNA: TGTGCCAGCAGCTTTACAGGGGGCATGGATACGCAGTATTTT. Encoded protein: CASSFTGGMDTQYF.

This chain links TRBV27 with TRBJ1-2; D uncertain. Between the trimmed V and J ends, which lost 6 bases and 1 base, there was a span of 9 bases. CDR3 size: 13 residues. CDR1 is MNHEY, CDR2 SMNVEV, per germline (reference sequence). CDR3 sequence: CASSPGINYGYTF. DNA for the CDR3: TGTGCCAGCAGCCCGGGGATTAACTATGGCTACACCTTC.

DNA of the CDR3: TGTGCCAGCAGTTTAAGACTCATGAACACTGAAGCTTTCTTT. Its protein is CASSLRLMNTEAFF. This chain links TRBV27 with TRBJ1-1; D is uncertain. The CDR3 has 14 residues. Deletions cut 2 bases from V and 0 bases from J, with 7 bases between. Germline V gene data show CDR1 as MNHEY and CDR2 as SMNVEV (reference sequence).

The V gene is TRBV5-1, the J gene TRBJ2-7; D call uncertain. Germline CDR1 is SGHRS and CDR2 is YFSETQ. The CDR3 has 18 residues. The ends were cut back, 0 bases at V and 6 bases at J, with 25 bases in the middle. CDR3 amino acids: CASSLDSRHRVTSFEQYF. The CDR3 nucleotides are TGCGCCAGCAGCTTGGATTCGCGACACAGAGTAACCTCGTTCGAGCAGTACTTC.

V usage is TRBV4-1 and J usage is TRBJ2-5; 12 bases are shared with TRBD2. The J call is in doubt because the DNA end fits TRBJ2-7 better. CDR1 MGHRA and CDR2 YSYEKL come from the germline V gene. This CDR3 has 17 amino acids. CDR3 loop: CASSQDWTSGASYEQYF. The CDR3 nucleotides are TGCGCCAGCAGCCAAGATTGGACTAGCGGGGCCTCCTACGAGCAGTACTTC.

The J gene is TRBJ2-5, the V gene TRBV2; possible D gene TRBD1, 6 bases. Germline V CDR1 and CDR2: SNHLY, FYNNEI. Deletions cut 7 bases from V and 5 bases from J, with 14 bases between. The CDR3 extends over 13 amino acids. The CDR3: CASNGGSHETQYF. CDR3 DNA: TGTGCCAGCAATGGGGGCTCCCATGAGACCCAGTACTTC.

This clone was counted once. V is TRBV5-1 and J is TRBJ1-2; a weak D match, TRBD1 (6 bases). The CDR3 runs 14 residues. Germline V gives CDR1 SGHRS, CDR2 YFSETQ. Trimming pared 2 bases from V and 4 bases from J, leaving 12 bases between. CDR3 sequence: CASSFVTGLYGYTF. CDR3 coding DNA: TGCGCCAGCAGCTTCGTAACAGGGCTCTATGGCTACACCTTC. Full variable domain (outside the CDR3, taken from reference TRBV5-1 and TRBJ1-2): KAGVTQTPRYLIKTRGQQVTLSCSPISGHRSVSWYQQTPGQGLQFLFEYFSETQRNKGNFPGRFSGRQFSNSRSEMNVSTLELGDSALYLCASSFVTGLYGYTFGSGTRLTVV.